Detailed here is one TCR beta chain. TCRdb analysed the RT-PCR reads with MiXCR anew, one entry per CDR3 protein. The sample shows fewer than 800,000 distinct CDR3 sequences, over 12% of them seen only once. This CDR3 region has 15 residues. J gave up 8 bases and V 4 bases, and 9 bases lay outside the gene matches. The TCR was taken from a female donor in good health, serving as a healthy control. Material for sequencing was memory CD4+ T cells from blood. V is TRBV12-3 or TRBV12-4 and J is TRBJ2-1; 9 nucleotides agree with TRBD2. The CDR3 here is CASSWVAGAGDEQFF. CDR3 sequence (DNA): TGTGCCAGCAGTTGGGTAGCGGGAGCGGGGGATGAGCAGTTCTTC.